A few counts support the clone carrying this T cell receptor (beta chain). These data belong to a study of blood T cell repertoires in COVID-19. Overall study context: The origin of the acute and convalescent COVID-19 samples was the United States, Italy and Spain. Sources were T cells, B-cell-depleted T cells, or PBMCs; the material itself was cDNA or gDNA.

The CDR3 totals 16 residues. The V and J ends lost 0 bases and 8 bases, in that order; junction bases with no gene match: 10. Germline V gene lookup returns CDR1 MGHRA and CDR2 YSYEKL. Authors' processing steps: Estimated nucleated cell counts came from reference gene primer amplification. Only in-frame clones appear in the TCRdb table, and some are missing; sequencing was by immunoSEQ multiplex PCR. That table supplies the V and J calls and clone size; D and trimming were determined from the DNA. The table lists 200,000 to 250,000 clones, 82% of them singletons. This chain links TRBV4-1 with TRBJ1-2, with 9 bases lining up with TRBD1. The sample consisted of peripheral blood. The receptor was derived from a woman over 75 with acute or convalescent COVID-19. CDR3 sequence reads: CASSQDLQGAVRGYTF. In nucleotides, the CDR3 is TGCGCCAGCAGCCAAGATCTACAGGGGGCCGTGCGGGGCTACACCTTC.